A selection of T cell receptor beta chains follows, all from one sample in a study of T-cell memory formation after mild COVID-19. MiXCR was run by TCRdb on the 5' RACE reads, yielding one entry per CDR3 protein. The repertoire holds 350,000 or so distinct CDR3 sequences, with 20% to 25% as singletons. The specimen sequenced was PBMCs or a T cell subset sorted from them (not recorded which). The source of these receptors is a man younger than 30 who had mild COVID-19 (a few samples of this study predate the infection). Cell type and time point are not known. The CDR3 runs from the conserved cysteine through the conserved F or W. A D gene is named only where the DNA matches it firmly. The size entry is marked missing in some rows and otherwise reads once, few, many or a size class.

clone_size: few
v_call: TRBV5-1
cdr3_length: 17
j_call: TRBJ1-3
d_call: NA
cdr3_aa: CASSWTAREPAGNTIYF
cdr3_nt: TGCGCCAGCAGCTGGACGGCCAGGGAGCCTGCCGGAAACACCATATATTTT

clone_size: NA
v_call: TRBV7-2
cdr3_length: 15
j_call: TRBJ1-5
d_call: NA
cdr3_aa: CASSAPTVSNQPQHF
cdr3_nt: TGTGCCAGCAGCGCCCCGACAGTTAGCAATCAGCCCCAGCATTTT

clone_size: many
v_call: TRBV7-9
cdr3_length: 14
j_call: TRBJ2-3
d_call: TRBD2
cdr3_aa: CASSGGLGADTQYF
cdr3_nt: TGTGCCAGCAGCGGGGGACTAGGGGCAGATACGCAGTATTTT

clone_size: many
v_call: TRBV6-2/TRBV6-3
cdr3_length: 13
j_call: TRBJ2-3
d_call: NA
cdr3_aa: CASSRRTGPPEYF
cdr3_nt: TGTGCCAGCAGCCGAAGAACCGGGCCCCCAGAGTATTTT

clone_size: NA
v_call: TRBV29-1
cdr3_length: 14
j_call: TRBJ2-7
d_call: NA
cdr3_aa: CSVETGLGPYEQYF
cdr3_nt: TGCAGCGTGGAAACAGGTCTAGGTCCCTACGAGCAGTACTTC

clone_size: NA
v_call: TRBV7-3
cdr3_length: 12
j_call: TRBJ2-1
d_call: NA
cdr3_aa: CASSGPGDEQFF
cdr3_nt: TGTGCCAGCAGCGGTCCCGGGGATGAGCAGTTCTTC

clone_size: few
v_call: TRBV4-3
cdr3_length: 15
j_call: TRBJ1-1
d_call: NA
cdr3_aa: CASSPSGGANTEAFF
cdr3_nt: TGCGCCAGCAGCCCCTCTGGCGGGGCAAACACTGAAGCTTTCTTT

clone_size: few
v_call: TRBV6-1
cdr3_length: 13
j_call: TRBJ2-1
d_call: NA
cdr3_aa: CASSEPGVSEQFF
cdr3_nt: TGTGCCAGCAGTGAGCCAGGGGTATCTGAGCAGTTCTTC

clone_size: few
v_call: TRBV30
cdr3_length: 12
j_call: TRBJ2-7
d_call: TRBD1
cdr3_aa: CARGQDSYEQYF
cdr3_nt: TGTGCCAGAGGACAGGACTCCTACGAGCAGTACTTC

clone_size: few
v_call: TRBV12-3/TRBV12-4
cdr3_length: 13
j_call: TRBJ1-4
d_call: NA
cdr3_aa: CASSLQANEKLFF
cdr3_nt: TGTGCCAGCAGTTTACAGGCTAATGAAAAACTGTTTTTT

clone_size: few
v_call: TRBV5-1
cdr3_length: 15
j_call: TRBJ2-1
d_call: TRBD2
cdr3_aa: CASSPIAGVLNEQFF
cdr3_nt: TGCGCCAGCAGCCCTATAGCGGGGGTTCTCAATGAGCAGTTCTTC

clone_size: few
v_call: TRBV6-2/TRBV6-3
cdr3_length: 15
j_call: TRBJ2-1
d_call: TRBD1
cdr3_aa: CASSRTGRWYNEQFF
cdr3_nt: TGTGCCAGCAGTCGGACAGGGCGGTGGTACAATGAGCAGTTCTTC

clone_size: few
v_call: TRBV12-3/TRBV12-4
cdr3_length: 16
j_call: TRBJ2-5
d_call: NA
cdr3_aa: CASSQRRTGGKQTQYF
cdr3_nt: TGTGCCAGCAGCCAGAGGCGAACAGGAGGCAAGCAGACCCAGTACTTC

clone_size: many
v_call: TRBV11-2
cdr3_length: 16
j_call: TRBJ1-1
d_call: NA
cdr3_aa: CASSVGPRLFFTEAFF
cdr3_nt: TGTGCCAGCAGCGTCGGGCCTCGCCTTTTTTTCACTGAAGCTTTCTTT

clone_size: NA
v_call: TRBV7-9
cdr3_length: 15
j_call: TRBJ2-1
d_call: NA
cdr3_aa: CASSLGWDIDNEQFF
cdr3_nt: TGTGCCAGCAGCTTAGGCTGGGACATCGACAATGAGCAGTTCTTC

clone_size: NA
v_call: TRBV19
cdr3_length: 16
j_call: TRBJ1-1
d_call: NA
cdr3_aa: CASSSRLMTGNTEAFF
cdr3_nt: TGTGCCAGTAGTTCTCGGCTGATGACGGGGAACACTGAAGCTTTCTTT

clone_size: few
v_call: TRBV10-2
cdr3_length: 15
j_call: TRBJ1-2
d_call: NA
cdr3_aa: CASSEVGAEVYGYTF
cdr3_nt: TGCGCCAGCAGTGAAGTAGGCGCGGAGGTTTATGGCTACACCTTC

clone_size: many
v_call: TRBV11-2
cdr3_length: 15
j_call: TRBJ2-1
d_call: NA
cdr3_aa: CASSTGQGGHNEQFF
cdr3_nt: TGTGCCAGCAGCACGGGGCAGGGGGGTCACAATGAGCAGTTCTTC

clone_size: NA
v_call: TRBV4-1
cdr3_length: 12
j_call: TRBJ1-1
d_call: NA
cdr3_aa: CASSQVGQAAFF
cdr3_nt: TGCGCCAGCAGCCAAGTAGGTCAGGCAGCTTTCTTT

clone_size: NA
v_call: TRBV28
cdr3_length: 14
j_call: TRBJ1-4
d_call: NA
cdr3_aa: CASTRHMEPEKLFF
cdr3_nt: TGTGCCAGCACACGGCACATGGAGCCTGAAAAACTGTTTTTT

clone_size: NA
v_call: TRBV7-9
cdr3_length: 11
j_call: TRBJ1-1
d_call: NA
cdr3_aa: CASSQTDLAFF
cdr3_nt: TGTGCCAGCAGCCAGACAGATCTGGCTTTCTTT

clone_size: NA
v_call: TRBV12-3/TRBV12-4
cdr3_length: 13
j_call: TRBJ1-5
d_call: NA
cdr3_aa: CASSWGPRQPQHF
cdr3_nt: TGTGCCAGCAGCTGGGGGCCCCGACAGCCCCAGCATTTT

clone_size: few
v_call: TRBV5-1
cdr3_length: 13
j_call: TRBJ1-6
d_call: NA
cdr3_aa: CASSSDPGSPLHF
cdr3_nt: TGCGCCAGCAGCTCAGACCCCGGATCACCCCTCCACTTT

clone_size: many
v_call: TRBV7-2
cdr3_length: 13
j_call: TRBJ2-1
d_call: NA
cdr3_aa: CASSFDLYNEQFF
cdr3_nt: TGTGCCAGCAGCTTTGACCTCTACAATGAGCAGTTCTTC

clone_size: NA
v_call: TRBV18
cdr3_length: 17
j_call: TRBJ2-5
d_call: NA
cdr3_aa: CASSPYESGLGQETQYF
cdr3_nt: TGTGCCAGCTCACCTTACGAGTCCGGGCTAGGACAAGAGACCCAGTACTTC

clone_size: NA
v_call: TRBV4-3
cdr3_length: 14
j_call: TRBJ1-1
d_call: NA
cdr3_aa: CASSHLREVTEAFF
cdr3_nt: TGCGCCAGCAGCCATCTACGGGAGGTCACTGAAGCTTTCTTT

clone_size: NA
v_call: TRBV5-1
cdr3_length: 15
j_call: TRBJ2-2
d_call: TRBD1
cdr3_aa: CASSLGQGGTGELFF
cdr3_nt: TGCGCCAGCAGCTTGGGACAGGGCGGAACCGGGGAGCTGTTTTTT

clone_size: NA
v_call: TRBV5-6
cdr3_length: 14
j_call: TRBJ2-3
d_call: TRBD1
cdr3_aa: CASRDDRVPDTQYF
cdr3_nt: TGTGCCAGCAGGGATGACAGGGTACCAGATACGCAGTATTTT

clone_size: few
v_call: TRBV6-5
cdr3_length: 14
j_call: TRBJ1-2
d_call: NA
cdr3_aa: CASSSSLLGEGYTF
cdr3_nt: TGTGCCAGCAGTTCCAGTCTTCTCGGGGAAGGCTACACCTTC